The TCR beta chain under discussion was sequenced for a study of shared clonotypes between healthy human individuals. The germline V gene encodes CDR1 LNHNV and CDR2 YYDKDF (reference sequence). This CDR3 is 16 amino acids long. The J segment lost 3 bases and the V segment lost 4 bases, leaving 7 bases of the junction unmatched. The study enrolled healthy HIV-negative adults without recent acute infections or vaccinations as donors. The assay was carried out at the deep level. Assay used: immunoSEQ multiplex PCR; TCRdb lists only in-frame clones, some missing. The sample has approximately 1.5 million clones; 98% to 99% are singletons.

This receptor was identified in a young man in good health. Sequencing was done on a sample of naive CD4+ T cells sorted from blood. Documented subset: CD45RA+ positively selected. This rearrangement joins TRBV15 to TRBJ2-7; 12 positions match TRBD2. In DNA form, the CDR3 reads TGTGCCACCAGCAACCAGCGACTAGCGGGAGTCTACGAGCAGTACTTC. Residues: CATSNQRLAGVYEQYF.